Following are 30 T cell receptor beta chains from one sample sequenced in a study of siplizumab effects on memory and regulatory T cells. TCRdb keeps only in-frame clones here, not all; method: immunoSEQ multiplex PCR. The top ten hold roughly 0.097% of the sample, which has about 64,000 clones, 96% seen once. Source material: naive CD8+ T cells sorted from blood. Receptor source: a human donor in good health.

V and J are TRBV7-9 and TRBJ2-7; either TRBD1 or TRBD2 may supply D (5 bases each). Looked up from germline, CDR1 is SEHNR and CDR2 is FQNEAQ (reference sequence). V gave up 3 bases and J gave up 2 bases, with 11 bases separating them. The CDR3 loop spans 14 amino acids. As DNA, the CDR3 is TGTGCCAGCAGCTTGTTGGTGGGGGCCTACGAGCAGTACTTC. Translating it yields CASSLLVGAYEQYF.

The chain carries TRBV6-5 and TRBJ2-7; 7 nucleotides align to TRBD1. The CDR3 runs 13 residues. Trimming cost V 6 bases and J 6 bases; bases outside gene matches: 8. Germline lookup yields CDR1 MNHEY and CDR2 SVGAGI. DNA for the CDR3: TGTGCCAGCAGCATCGACAGGGCGAGCGAGCAGTACTTC. Its translation is CASSIDRASEQYF.

V usage is TRBV4-2 and J usage is TRBJ2-7, with D possibly TRBD1 on 6 matching bases. The germline V and J ends were trimmed by 4 bases and 3 bases, with 10 bases remaining between them. This CDR3 has 13 residues. CDR1 and CDR2 (germline): LGHNA, YNFKEQ. This CDR3 reads CASSPDSNYEQYF. CDR3 DNA sequence: TGTGCCAGCAGCCCGGACAGTAACTACGAGCAGTACTTC.

The chain links TRBV7-8 to TRBJ2-2, with TRBD1 as a possible D gene (5 bases). This CDR3 contains 18 residues. The germline gives CDR1 SGHVS, CDR2 FQNEAQ. V lost 1 base, J lost 0 bases, and 15 bases lay in between. The CDR3 DNA sequence: TGTGCCAGCAGCTTAGTGGTGCGGCCAGGGCCGAACACCGGGGAGCTGTTTTTT. Translation gives CASSLVVRPGPNTGELFF.

The CDR3 protein is CARTGTSGGPRETQYF. The DNA of the CDR3 is TGTGCCAGAACCGGGACTAGCGGGGGGCCCCGGGAGACCCAGTACTTC. The chain links TRBV7-9 to TRBJ2-5; 15 nucleotides agree with TRBD2. CDR3 size: 16 residues. V trimming: 9 bases; J trimming: 5 bases; junction bases outside the gene matches: 10. Per the germline V gene, CDR1 is SEHNR and CDR2 is FQNEAQ (reference sequence).

The chain carries TRBV6-5 and TRBJ1-2, with D uncertain. Germline V gene lookup returns CDR1 MNHEY and CDR2 SVGAGI. There are 14 residues in the CDR3. V gave up 2 bases and J gave up 1 base, with 8 bases separating them. The CDR3 here is CASSYTGLNYGYTF. The DNA for the CDR3 is TGTGCCAGCAGTTACACCGGGCTTAACTATGGCTACACCTTC.

The gene calls are TRBV6-5 and TRBJ2-7; D possibly uses TRBD1 or TRBD2 (5 bases each). The CDR3 contains 16 residues. Germline lookup yields CDR1 MNHEY and CDR2 SVGAGI. V gave up 2 bases and J gave up 0 bases, with 14 bases separating them. CDR3 residues: CASSYTPAGSSYEQYF. The CDR3 DNA sequence: TGTGCCAGCAGTTACACCCCGGCAGGGAGCTCCTACGAGCAGTACTTC.

This chain uses TRBV11-3 with TRBJ1-6, with D possibly TRBD1 on 5 matching bases. This CDR3 is built from 13 residues. Germline assignment: CDR1 SGHNT and CDR2 YENEEA. Trimming took off 7 bases at V and 7 bases at J, with 11 bases between the two ends. CDR3 in amino acids: CASTPWGNSPLHF. Written as DNA, the CDR3 is TGTGCCAGCACCCCGTGGGGGAATTCACCCCTCCACTTT.

The chain carries TRBV29-1 and TRBJ1-3; D may be TRBD1 (6 bases). Germline CDR1 and CDR2: SQVTM and ANQGSEA. Trimming pared 1 base from V and 2 bases from J, leaving 12 bases between. The CDR3 length is 15 residues. The CDR3 nucleotides are TGCAGCGTTGAAGGGACAGTGACCACTGGAAACACCATATATTTT. The encoded protein is CSVEGTVTTGNTIYF. The variable domain in full, completed from reference TRBV29-1 and TRBJ1-3, reads SAVISQKPSRDICQRGTSLTIQCQVDSQVTMMFWYRQQPGQSLTLIATANQGSEATYESGFVIDKFPISRPNLTFSTLTVSNMSPEDSSIYLCSVEGTVTTGNTIYFGEGSWLTVV.

The CDR3 coding sequence is TGTGCCAGCAGCCTGGGGACAGGGAGCACAGATACGCAGTATTTT. Translated, it gives CASSLGTGSTDTQYF. J is TRBJ2-3 and V is TRBV4-2; 9 positions agree with TRBD1. The germline gives CDR1 LGHNA, CDR2 YNFKEQ. The CDR3 sequence is 15 residues long. The trim removed 4 bases at V and 0 bases at J, leaving 2 bases unmatched.

V is TRBV13 and J is TRBJ2-6; D not certain. Trimming left V 4 bases short and J 3 bases short, with 13 bases between. Germline-derived CDR1 and CDR2 are PRHDT and FYEKMQ (reference sequence). This CDR3 has 16 residues. As DNA, the CDR3 is TGTGCCAGCAGCTGCACCCCTGGAAGTGGGGCCAACGTCCTGACTTTC. Residues: CASSCTPGSGANVLTF.

The chain has TRBV4-1 and TRBJ2-7; 9 bases are a match to TRBD1. The CDR3 totals 19 residues. V shed 2 bases and J 0 bases; nucleotides not matched to a gene: 14. The germline V gene has CDR1 MGHRA and CDR2 YSYEKL. The CDR3 here is CASSQTTGTGRGGSYEQYF. The DNA of the CDR3 is TGCGCCAGCAGCCAAACCACCGGGACAGGGAGAGGGGGCTCCTACGAGCAGTACTTC.

The rearrangement joins TRBV9 to TRBJ2-3, with TRBD1 matching over 9 bases. CDR1 and CDR2 (germline): SGDLS, YYNGEE. CDR3 length: 13 amino acids. V lost 3 bases to trimming and J lost 4 bases; unmatched junction nucleotides: 0. CDR3 loop: CASSGDRADTQYF. The CDR3 DNA sequence: TGTGCCAGCAGCGGGGACAGGGCAGATACGCAGTATTTT.

The rearrangement joins TRBV4-1 to TRBJ1-1; D unclear. V was pared by 1 base and J by 4 bases, with 13 bases between. This CDR3 has 15 amino acids. CDR1 and CDR2 from the germline V gene are MGHRA and YSYEKL. The CDR3 loop reads CASSQGEVTGTEAFF. The CDR3 region has the DNA TGCGCCAGCAGCCAAGGGGAGGTGACGGGCACTGAAGCTTTCTTT.

CDR3 nucleotides: TGTGCCAGCAGCCAAGGACTAGGGGGGTACGAGCAGTACTTC. Protein product: CASSQGLGGYEQYF. The V gene is TRBV4-2, the J gene TRBJ2-7, with D perhaps given as TRBD1 or TRBD2 (6 bases each). The CDR3 contains 14 residues. Looked up from germline, CDR1 is LGHNA and CDR2 is YNFKEQ. With 1 base removed from V and 4 bases from J, the gap between germline ends came to 11 bases.

This chain links TRBV28 with TRBJ1-2; D gene uncertain. The V end was cut by 6 bases, the J end by 4 bases, with 12 bases between. Germline CDR1 MDHEN, CDR2 SYDVKM. The CDR3 is made up of 13 amino acids. The DNA for the CDR3 is TGTGCCAGCAGCCGCATAGGGTTCTATGGCTACACCTTC. Protein sequence: CASSRIGFYGYTF.

The chain uses TRBV15 and TRBJ2-4, with 10 bases aligning to TRBD1. The germline gives CDR1 LNHNV, CDR2 YYDKDF (reference sequence). There are 15 residues in the CDR3. V gave up 5 bases and J gave up 6 bases; unmatched junction bases: 7. The CDR3 region is CATSSPWTGGNIQYF. The CDR3 DNA reads TGTGCCACCAGCTCCCCCTGGACAGGGGGAAACATTCAGTACTTC. The variable domain in full, completed from reference TRBV15 and TRBJ2-4, reads DAMVIQNPRYQVTQFGKPVTLSCSQTLNHNVMYWYQQKSSQAPKLLFHYYDKDFNNEADTPDNFQSRRPNTSFCFLDIRSPGLGDTAMYLCATSSPWTGGNIQYFGAGTRLSVL.

The chain is built from TRBV5-4 and TRBJ1-2, with unresolved D. With 2 bases removed from V and 7 bases from J, the gap between germline ends came to 12 bases. Per the germline V gene, CDR1 is SGHNT and CDR2 is YYREEE (reference sequence). This CDR3 spans 13 amino acids. The CDR3 bases are TGTGCCAGCAGCTTTATGGGCGACGGTGGCTACACCTTC. Protein product: CASSFMGDGGYTF.

The V gene is TRBV19, the J gene TRBJ1-1; 9 bases align to TRBD1. Looked up from germline, CDR1 is LNHDA and CDR2 is SQIVND (reference sequence). J was trimmed by 5 bases and V by 5 bases; bases with no gene match: 6. The CDR3 runs 14 residues. CDR3 region: CASSPGQGLTEAFF. The CDR3 region has the DNA TGTGCCAGTAGTCCAGGACAGGGGTTAACTGAAGCTTTCTTT.

V is TRBV27 and J is TRBJ1-1, with D possibly TRBD1 on 6 matching bases. Per germline, CDR1 MNHEY and CDR2 SMNVEV (reference sequence). V was trimmed by 3 bases and J by 5 bases, leaving 16 bases between them. The CDR3 covers 15 residues. CDR3 residues: CASSFGGHSRTEAFF. DNA of the CDR3: TGTGCCAGCAGTTTCGGGGGGCATTCTCGGACTGAAGCTTTCTTT.

The V call is TRBV13, the J call TRBJ2-3; D is unresolved. The CDR3 has 16 residues. The V and J ends lost 0 bases and 1 base respectively, with 11 bases between them. Germline CDR1 reads PRHDT; CDR2 reads FYEKMQ (reference sequence). The CDR3 loop is CASSLGRRIGTDTQYF. For the CDR3, the DNA is TGTGCCAGCAGCTTAGGCCGTAGAATCGGCACAGATACGCAGTATTTT.

The chain has TRBV19 and TRBJ2-1; no reliable D call. Germline V gene data show CDR1 as LNHDA and CDR2 as SQIVND (reference sequence). This CDR3 comprises 11 residues. V was pared by 3 bases and J by 7 bases, with 4 bases between. The DNA of the CDR3 is TGTGCCAGTAGTATGGATAATGAGCAGTTCTTC. It is translated as CASSMDNEQFF.

The chain couples TRBV4-2 to TRBJ2-3; 10 bases are shared with TRBD2. There are 19 residues in the CDR3. V lost 0 bases and J lost 4; bases outside the gene matches: 13. Germline CDR1 is LGHNA and CDR2 is YNFKEQ. The CDR3 loop is CASSQDFLAGELEADTQYF. CDR3 nucleotide sequence: TGTGCCAGCAGCCAAGATTTCCTAGCGGGGGAGTTGGAGGCAGATACGCAGTATTTT.

The chain couples TRBV5-1 to TRBJ2-5, with D possibly TRBD2 on 7 matching bases. The CDR3 is made up of 17 amino acids. Germline-derived CDR1 and CDR2 are SGHRS and YFSETQ. The germline V and J ends were trimmed by 0 bases and 3 bases, with 18 bases remaining between them. The CDR3 sequence: CASSLEGAGGRKETQYF. The CDR3 coding sequence is TGCGCCAGCAGCTTGGAAGGGGCCGGGGGGCGGAAAGAGACCCAGTACTTC.

The chain combines TRBV13 with TRBJ2-7; D remains unclear. The CDR3 spans 12 residues. Germline CDR1 reads PRHDT; CDR2 reads FYEKMQ (reference sequence). Trimming left V 0 bases short and J 7 bases short, with 7 bases between. The CDR3 here is CASSLGPDEQYF. The CDR3 DNA is TGTGCCAGCAGCTTAGGCCCGGATGAGCAGTACTTC.

The genes are TRBV5-8 and TRBJ1-1; D unresolved. The V end lost 2 bases, the J end lost 4 bases, and 9 bases lay between the germline ends. The CDR3 covers 13 residues. In germline, CDR1 is SGHTS, CDR2 YDEGEE. The DNA of the CDR3 is TGTGCCAGCAGCTTTCAATCTTCCACTGAAGCTTTCTTT. Amino acids: CASSFQSSTEAFF. The full variable domain, rest sourced from reference TRBV5-8 and TRBJ1-1, is EAGVTQSPTHLIKTRGQQATLRCSPISGHTSVYWYQQALGLGLQFLLWYDEGEERNRGNFPPRFSGRQFPNYSSELNVNALELEDSALYLCASSFQSSTEAFFGQGTRLTVV.

The chain joins TRBV6-5 to TRBJ1-5; the match to TRBD1 covers 7 bases. Germline V lookup: CDR1 MNHEY, CDR2 SVGAGI. V lost 0 bases and J lost 5; bases outside the gene matches: 4. This CDR3 contains 15 residues. This chain's CDR3 is CASSYSRGRDQPQHF. The CDR3 nucleotides read TGTGCCAGCAGTTACTCCAGGGGGAGGGATCAGCCCCAGCATTTT.

This clone was seen only once. This chain connects TRBV5-1 to TRBJ1-1; D remains unclear. Germline V CDR1 and CDR2: SGHRS, YFSETQ. This CDR3 is 15 amino acids long. V lost 0 bases to trimming and J lost 5 bases, with 14 bases between them. The CDR3 DNA is TGCGCCAGCAGCTTGGCGGATCCTCCGGAGACTGAAGCTTTCTTT. Its protein product is CASSLADPPETEAFF.

This clone has just one count. The chain recombines TRBV2 with TRBJ2-7; TRBD2 aligns across 9 bases. There are 14 residues in the CDR3. Germline V gene lookup returns CDR1 SNHLY and CDR2 FYNNEI. The V and J ends lost 6 bases and 6 bases, in that order; junction bases with no gene match: 9. The chain's CDR3 is CASSALAGRSEQYF. The CDR3 DNA follows: TGTGCCAGCAGCGCACTAGCGGGTAGATCCGAGCAGTACTTC.

The chain couples TRBV7-3 to TRBJ1-1; maybe TRBD1 (5 bases). Germline lookup yields CDR1 SGHTA and CDR2 FQGTGA. The CDR3 runs to 13 residues. V shed 5 bases and J shed 1 base, with 8 bases lying between them. The CDR3 DNA follows: TGTGCCAGCAGCCATGGGGGGAACACTGAAGCTTTCTTT. Translation: CASSHGGNTEAFF.